Described below is a single TCR beta chain sequence and its context. Its specificity is unknown. This record belongs to a study of OX40 agonist ivuxolimab in advanced cancers. Study-level results: The authors also found low normalized T-cell clonal expansion in some nonresponders.

At baseline, cycle 4 day 1, and cycle 7 day 1, blood was sampled. The protocol was immunoSEQ multiplex PCR, while the TCRdb copy is restricted to in-frame clones and leaves out a portion. The sample shows tens of thousands of clones, more than 75% of them seen only once. Germline lookup yields CDR1 SGHRS and CDR2 YFSETQ. Trimming left V 0 bases short and J 10 bases short, with 5 bases between. This CDR3 region has 11 residues. The sequencing here drew on CD4+ or CD8+ T cells sorted from blood, taken in a trial of the OX40 agonist ivuxolimab. The V call is TRBV5-1, the J call TRBJ1-3, with D unclear. The source is an adult with an advanced solid tumor such as melanoma, head and neck, liver or kidney cancer. The CDR3 DNA is TGCGCCAGCAGCTTGGGAGGGACCATATATTTT. It is translated as CASSLGGTIYF. Complete variable domain (other parts from reference TRBV5-1 and TRBJ1-3): KAGVTQTPRYLIKTRGQQVTLSCSPISGHRSVSWYQQTPGQGLQFLFEYFSETQRNKGNFPGRFSGRQFSNSRSEMNVSTLELGDSALYLCASSLGGTIYFGEGSWLTVV.